This T cell receptor (beta chain) comes out of a study of T cells in Graves' hyperthyroidism and ophthalmopathy. Authors of the study amplified TCR beta CDR3 regions from RNA transcripts. First-round RT-PCR with HTBI primers amplified the TCR CDR3 region. TCRdb re-called the multiplex PCR reads with MiXCR, one entry per CDR3 protein. Counted here are some 490,000 distinct CDR3 sequences, about 16% occurring once; the ten biggest clones make up 25% to 30%. This clonotype was picked up a small number of times. This CDR3 spans 13 amino acids. The germline CDR1 and CDR2 sequences are ENHRY and SYGVKD. V was shortened by 6 bases and J by 5 bases, with 14 bases between the two germline ends.

This receptor was identified in a woman aged 25 to 39 with Graves' ophthalmopathy. Sequenced: blood. The gene calls are TRBV10-3 and TRBJ2-7, with D possibly being TRBD2 (5 bases). The CDR3 coding sequence is TGTGCCATCAGCCCCTTGAGGGCAGACGAGCAGTACTTC. Protein sequence: CAISPLRADEQYF.